Below, 20 T cell receptor beta chains from the same sample are listed, as sequenced in a study of long-term antiretroviral therapy in people with HIV. A v3.0 immunoSEQ assay was performed at survey level. Sequencing was performed with immunoSEQ multiplex PCR; in TCRdb, only in-frame clones are kept and a portion is missing. The table has 28,000 or so clones, roughly 90% seen once; the top ten hold roughly 4%. The sequenced sample was unsorted PBMCs, obtained 0.5 years after starting antiretroviral therapy. Receptors originate from a woman younger than 30 with HIV.

The chain couples TRBV28 to TRBJ2-7; 10 nucleotides line up with TRBD2. The germline V gene encodes CDR1 MDHEN and CDR2 SYDVKM. This CDR3 comprises 15 residues. V trimming: 6 bases; J trimming: 3 bases; junction bases outside the gene matches: 8. This CDR3 reads CASRVAGGLNYEQYF. CDR3 DNA sequence: TGTGCCAGCAGAGTAGCGGGAGGCCTAAACTACGAGCAGTACTTC.

This clone has just a few counts. This chain connects TRBV27 to TRBJ2-7, with 8 positions matching TRBD1. Germline values: CDR1 MNHEY, CDR2 SMNVEV (reference sequence). The V gene end was trimmed by 5 bases and the J gene end by 4 bases; junction bases not matched to a gene: 4. This CDR3 comprises 13 residues. The CDR3 sequence is CASSPNRGYEQYF. CDR3 sequence (DNA): TGTGCCAGCAGTCCCAACAGGGGGTACGAGCAGTACTTC.

CDR3: CASSEDNNSPLHF. CDR3 coding DNA: TGTGCCAGCAGTGAGGACAATAATTCACCCCTCCACTTT. V gene TRBV6-4 combines with J gene TRBJ1-6, with a possible D match to TRBD1 (5 bases). The CDR3 has 13 amino acids. Trimming removed 3 bases from V and 5 bases from J, with 5 bases in between. The germline CDR1 and CDR2 sequences are MRHNA and SNTAGT.

V is TRBV19 and J is TRBJ1-1; D gene ambiguous. V lost 3 bases and J lost 6, with 17 bases in between. CDR3 size: 15 residues. CDR1 and CDR2 (germline): LNHDA, SQIVND (reference sequence). CDR3 sequence (DNA): TGTGCCAGTAGTATCGCGTCGCGTTTTGGGGCTGAAGCTTTCTTT. Its translation: CASSIASRFGAEAFF.

In DNA, the CDR3 is TGTGCCAGCAGCGTCTCAGGGATCCTAGGCTACACCTTC. Amino acids: CASSVSGILGYTF. V and J are TRBV9 and TRBJ1-2, with a weak D call TRBD1 (5 bases). Germline V CDR1 and CDR2: SGDLS, YYNGEE. Trimming shortened V by 2 bases and J by 8 bases, and 13 bases separated the two germline ends. The CDR3 consists of 13 residues.

The gene calls are TRBV5-1 and TRBJ2-3; D tentatively reads TRBD1 or TRBD2 (6 bases each). The germline V and J ends were trimmed by 4 bases and 3 bases, with 18 bases remaining between them. The CDR3 extends over 16 amino acids. Germline CDR1 and CDR2: SGHRS and YFSETQ. Here the CDR3 reads CASSPVPGALTDTQYF. The CDR3, as DNA: TGCGCCAGCAGCCCGGTTCCGGGGGCGCTGACAGATACGCAGTATTTT.

To note about this clone: This specimen includes other DNA sequences encoding the same CDR3. The chain links TRBV18 to TRBJ2-7; 9 positions agree with TRBD1. From germline, CDR1 is KGHSH and CDR2 LQKENI. This CDR3 comprises 14 residues. V shed 2 bases, J shed 3 bases, and the junction held 2 bases outside the gene matches. CDR3 in amino acids: CASSPGTGIYEQYF. CDR3 nucleotides: TGTGCCAGCTCACCAGGGACAGGGATCTACGAGCAGTACTTC.

The chain uses TRBV25-1 and TRBJ1-1; perhaps TRBD1 as D (5 bases). Trimming shortened V by 4 bases and J by 1 base, and 13 bases separated the two germline ends. The CDR3 is 15 residues long. Germline V CDR1 and CDR2: MGHDK, SYGVNS. CDR3 in amino acids: CASSGPGGWNTEAFF. CDR3 nucleotides: TGTGCCAGCAGTGGGCCCGGGGGGTGGAACACTGAAGCTTTCTTT.

In its sample, this clone was seen once. The chain's CDR3 is CASSSPREGDYGYTF. CDR3 nucleotides: TGTGCCAGCAGCTCCCCTCGGGAAGGAGATTATGGCTACACCTTC. The chain carries TRBV11-2 and TRBJ1-2; unclear D gene. Per germline, CDR1 SGHAT and CDR2 FQNNGV. The CDR3 length is 15 residues. V lost 4 bases and J lost 5, with 17 bases in between. The full variable domain, its missing parts supplied by reference TRBV11-2 and TRBJ1-2, is EAGVAQSPRYKIIEKRQSVAFWCNPISGHATLYWYQQILGQGPKLLIQFQNNGVVDDSQLPKDRFSAERLKGVDSTLKIQPAKLEDSAVYLCASSSPREGDYGYTFGSGTRLTVV.

A few counts support this clone. The rearrangement uses TRBV9 and TRBJ2-7; D may correspond to TRBD1 or TRBD2 (5 bases each). This CDR3 is 15 amino acids long. The V end lost 0 bases, the J end lost 1 base, and 11 bases lay between the germline ends. CDR1 is SGDLS and CDR2 is YYNGEE in the germline V gene. In DNA, the CDR3 is TGTGCCAGCAGCGTAGCCGGGACGGCTTCCTACGAGCAGTACTTC. Its protein product is CASSVAGTASYEQYF.

This clone has a single count. The CDR3 nucleotides are TGTGCCAGCAGTATGGAAGGGCAGAGGCATCAGCCCCAGCATTTT. It translates to CASSMEGQRHQPQHF. The chain recombines TRBV27 with TRBJ1-5; D call uncertain. V was pared by 5 bases and J by 5 bases, with 16 bases between. The CDR3 spans 15 residues. Germline V gene sequence: CDR1 MNHEY, CDR2 SMNVEV (reference sequence).

The V call is TRBV7-9, the J call TRBJ2-7; no clear D. This CDR3 is built from 13 residues. Trimming took 3 bases from V and 3 from J, leaving 9 bases between them. From germline, CDR1 is SEHNR and CDR2 FQNEAQ (reference sequence). This chain's CDR3 is CASSFDLNYEQYF. The CDR3, as DNA: TGTGCCAGCAGCTTCGACCTAAACTACGAGCAGTACTTC.

This chain links TRBV10-1 with TRBJ2-2; TRBD1 might be the D (5 bases). The V end lost 2 bases, the J end lost 6 bases, and 13 bases lay between the germline ends. Germline-derived CDR1 and CDR2 are WNHNN and SYGVQD (reference sequence). This CDR3 spans 15 amino acids. The CDR3 sequence: CASSETAPRAGELFF. CDR3 bases: TGCGCCAGCAGTGAGACGGCCCCCAGGGCCGGGGAGCTGTTTTTT.

The chain has TRBV19 and TRBJ1-5, with D unclear. Trimming left V 5 bases short and J 0 bases short, with 5 bases between. The CDR3 contains 13 residues. Looked up from germline, CDR1 is LNHDA and CDR2 is SQIVND (reference sequence). The CDR3 sequence is CASSAISNQPQHF. CDR3 nucleotide sequence: TGTGCCAGTAGTGCAATTAGCAATCAGCCCCAGCATTTT.

This chain links TRBV7-9 with TRBJ2-4; 9 nucleotides align to TRBD1. This CDR3 has 16 residues. Per germline, CDR1 SEHNR and CDR2 FQNEAQ (reference sequence). V lost 5 bases, J lost 1 base, and 6 bases stayed unmatched. DNA of the CDR3: TGTGCCAGCAGCCCGGGGACAGGGATGGCCAAAAACATTCAGTACTTC. Protein: CASSPGTGMAKNIQYF.

This sequence joins TRBV15 and TRBJ2-6, with D unclear. Germline-derived CDR1 and CDR2 are LNHNV and YYDKDF (reference sequence). Trimming removed 2 bases at V and 4 bases at J, with 15 bases between. The CDR3 covers 17 residues. CDR3 amino acids: CATSRTAVSSGANVLTF. The CDR3 coding sequence is TGTGCCACCAGCAGAACGGCGGTTTCGTCAGGGGCCAACGTCCTGACTTTC.

This chain links TRBV27 with TRBJ2-3; TRBD1 aligns across 9 bases. J lost 5 bases, V lost 2 bases, and 5 bases had no gene match. The CDR3 totals 15 residues. CDR1 and CDR2 from the germline V gene are MNHEY and SMNVEV (reference sequence). The CDR3 sequence: CASSLRDREGDTQYF. Here the CDR3 DNA reads TGTGCCAGCAGTTTACGGGACAGGGAGGGAGATACGCAGTATTTT.

The chain carries TRBV6-5 and TRBJ2-7; 7 bases map to TRBD1. The CDR3 has 14 amino acids. V gave up 5 bases and J gave up 7 bases; unmatched junction bases: 11. Germline V gene data show CDR1 as MNHEY and CDR2 as SVGAGI. The CDR3 DNA reads as TGTGCCAGCAGTCCAACAGGGGCCCGGAGTGAGCAGTACTTC. It translates to CASSPTGARSEQYF.

The J gene is TRBJ1-2, the V gene TRBV9; tentatively, D is TRBD1 (5 bases). V was clipped by 7 bases and J by 5 bases, with 21 bases between them. Germline assignment: CDR1 SGDLS and CDR2 YYNGEE. The CDR3 length is 15 residues. The CDR3 region is CASGIRDGRLYGYTF. CDR3 DNA: TGTGCCAGCGGAATCCGGGACGGTAGATTATATGGCTACACCTTC.

This clone was detected only once. This rearrangement joins TRBV9 to TRBJ1-1, with D possibly matching TRBD1 (6 bases). Germline V lookup: CDR1 SGDLS, CDR2 YYNGEE. There are 16 residues in the CDR3. V gave up 3 bases and J gave up 4 bases, with 19 bases separating them. CDR3 nucleotides: TGTGCCAGCAGCGCCCGAGGGGGGCGAGAGCTCACTGAAGCTTTCTTT. Its translation is CASSARGGRELTEAFF.